This T cell receptor (beta chain) was captured by sequencing in a study of blood T cell repertoires in COVID-19. Overall study: Whether acute or convalescent, the COVID-19 samples came from the United States, Italy and Spain. PBMCs, B-cell-depleted T cells, or T cells provided the cDNA or gDNA that made up the material.

Trimming pared 4 bases from V and 7 bases from J, leaving 7 bases between. This CDR3 contains 12 residues. CDR1 and CDR2 from the germline V gene are LNHDA and SQIVND (reference sequence). Source study methods: Amplification with reference gene primers provided the estimates of nucleated cell counts. The method was immunoSEQ multiplex PCR; TCRdb's version includes in-frame clones alone and lacks a portion of them. That table furnishes V, J and clone size, whereas the DNA furnished D and trimming. The sample lists 50,000 or so clones, about nine tenths occurring once. The material sequenced was peripheral blood. The rearrangement uses TRBV19 and TRBJ1-4, with unresolved D. This clonotype was sampled from a man aged 70-80 years with acute or convalescent COVID-19. CDR3 sequence: CASSTRGEKLFF. For the CDR3, the DNA is TGTGCCAGTAGTACACGGGGTGAAAAACTGTTTTTT.